This T cell receptor beta chain is drawn from a study of blood T cell repertoires in COVID-19. Trimming removed 2 bases from V and 5 bases from J; junction bases left unmatched: 5. Germline V lookup: CDR1 SGHAT, CDR2 FQNNGV. The CDR3 consists of 15 residues. Profiled with immunoSEQ multiplex PCR; TCRdb holds only in-frame clones, not every one. The sample yields approximately 360,000 clones, around 89% seen once. This TCR derives from a woman aged 25 to 39 with acute COVID-19. The sequenced material came from PBMCs or T cells enriched from blood (not recorded which). The chain recombines TRBV11-2 with TRBJ1-2; 10 bases fit TRBD1. CDR3 loop: CASSLRTGGSYGYTF. For the CDR3, the DNA is TGTGCCAGCAGCTTACGGACAGGGGGTAGTTATGGCTACACCTTC.